The 5 T cell receptor beta chains below come from one sample, sequenced in a study of long-term antiretroviral therapy in people with HIV. Survey-level resolution applied to immunoSEQ assay v3.0. The table came from immunoSEQ multiplex PCR; TCRdb's copy has only in-frame clones and leaves some out. This sample has some 47,000 clones, with about 95% found just once. Specimen: unsorted PBMCs, collected 3.7 years after starting antiretroviral therapy. The receptors shown here come from a woman aged 50 to 65 with HIV.

This chain connects TRBV5-1 to TRBJ2-7, with 9 bases lining up with TRBD1. The V and J ends lost 6 bases and 2 bases, in that order; junction bases with no gene match: 9. Per the germline V gene, CDR1 is SGHRS and CDR2 is YFSETQ. This CDR3 has 15 residues. The CDR3 region is CASMSRTGAPYEQYF. In nucleotides, the CDR3 is TGCGCCAGCATGTCTAGGACAGGGGCCCCCTACGAGCAGTACTTC.

As to this clone: One junction end disagrees with the germline gene, perhaps due to a read error. This sequence joins TRBV7-3 and TRBJ1-1; 8 bases agree with TRBD1. This CDR3 is built from 12 residues. CDR1 is SGHTA, CDR2 FQGTGA, per germline. This chain's CDR3 is CASSLTGRGLYF. CDR3 DNA: TGTGCCAGCAGCTTAACGGGCAGGGGGCTCTATTTT.

The genes are TRBV30 and TRBJ1-6; 10 bases match TRBD1. This CDR3 contains 18 residues. Trimming at V came to 1 base and at J to 7 bases, leaving 13 bases not matched to a gene. The germline CDR1 and CDR2 sequences are GTSNPN and SVGIG (reference sequence). CDR3 nucleotides: TGTGCCTGGAGTGCCGGGACAGGGGCAAACTCTCCAAATTCACCCCTCCACTTT. Translation: CAWSAGTGANSPNSPLHF.

The genes are TRBV6-5 and TRBJ2-1; 9 bases agree with TRBD2. Losses at the gene ends were 6 bases for V and 5 bases for J; bases not matched to a gene: 2. CDR1 and CDR2 (germline): MNHEY, SVGAGI. CDR3 length: 13 residues. The CDR3 is CASRAGGDNEQFF. The CDR3, as DNA: TGTGCCAGCAGAGCGGGGGGTGACAATGAGCAGTTCTTC.

This clone is a singleton in its sample. The gene calls are TRBV2 and TRBJ2-6; TRBD1 matches 8 bases. Germline CDR1 and CDR2: SNHLY and FYNNEI. With 5 bases clipped from V and 0 bases from J, the junction kept 6 bases outside the gene matches. The CDR3 covers 17 residues. The CDR3 nucleotides are TGTGCCAGCAGTTCGGATCAGGGGGCCTCTGGGGCCAACGTCCTGACTTTC. Residues: CASSSDQGASGANVLTF.